These T cell receptor beta chains were read from a single sample in a study of blood T cell repertoires in COVID-19. TCRdb's copy holds only in-frame clones and misses some; the assay was immunoSEQ multiplex PCR. The table records approximately 190,000 clones, 70% to 90% of them present only once. The specimen was PBMCs or T cells enriched from blood (not recorded which). The receptors derive from a woman aged 40 to 49 in a cohort exposed to, infected with or recovered from COVID-19 (not recorded which). Both conserved end residues are part of each CDR3. A D gene is named only where the DNA matches it firmly. Some rows have no size entry. The others give once, few or many, or a class for an expanded clone.

v_call	d_call	clone_size	j_call	cdr3_aa	cdr3_nt
TRBV7-9	TRBD2	.	TRBJ2-2	CASSSTSALTGPTGELFF	TGTGCCAGCAGCTCCACTAGCGCCCTTACGGGACCCACCGGGGAGCTGTTTTTT
TRBV24-1	.	.	TRBJ2-5	CATSDKTQGHLTQYF	TGTGCCACCAGTGACAAAACCCAGGGGCACCTGACCCAGTACTTC
TRBV5-1	TRBD2	.	TRBJ2-7	CASRSTGTSNEQYF	TGCGCCAGCCGATCAACCGGGACTAGTAACGAGCAGTACTTC
TRBV25-1	.	.	TRBJ2-3	CASSEPRRGRTDTQYF	TGTGCCAGCAGTGAACCCCGCAGGGGTCGCACAGATACGCAGTATTTT
TRBV3-1/TRBV3-2	.	once	TRBJ2-7	CASSQVPQYEQYF	TGTGCCAGCAGCCAGGTGCCACAATACGAGCAGTACTTC
TRBV7-9	.	.	TRBJ1-1	CASSLRGSWNTEAFF	TGTGCCAGCAGCTTACGAGGCAGTTGGAACACTGAAGCTTTCTTT
TRBV29-1	.	.	TRBJ1-1	CSATEGMNTEAFF	TGCAGCGCGACGGAGGGGATGAACACTGAAGCTTTCTTT
TRBV27	.	.	TRBJ1-3	CASSWGLPASGNTIYF	TGTGCCAGCAGTTGGGGACTTCCCGCCTCTGGAAACACCATATATTTT
TRBV29-1	TRBD2	.	TRBJ2-3	CSVELAGSGTDTQYF	TGCAGCGTTGAACTAGCGGGATCGGGTACAGATACGCAGTATTTT
TRBV6-5	.	.	TRBJ1-2	CASSPGGFYYGYTF	TGTGCCAGCAGTCCTGGGGGGTTTTACTATGGCTACACCTTC
TRBV28	.	.	TRBJ2-3	CAGSYRVTDTQYF	TGTGCCGGAAGTTACAGGGTTACAGATACGCAGTATTTT
TRBV20-1	.	many	TRBJ1-2	CSALSGYTF	TGCAGTGCATTATCGGGGTACACCTTC
TRBV6-5	.	.	TRBJ1-5	CATVSGNQPQHF	TGTGCCACCGTTTCAGGCAATCAGCCCCAGCATTTT
TRBV29-1	.	.	TRBJ2-4	CSAALGGTKNIQYF	TGCAGCGCTGCCTTAGGGGGTACCAAAAACATTCAGTACTTC
TRBV28	.	.	TRBJ1-1	CASTVGGPAEAFF	TGTGCCAGCACCGTCGGGGGGCCCGCTGAAGCTTTCTTT